The clone carrying this T cell receptor beta chain was detected ten times or more. Its matching antigen is unknown. Unique molecular identifiers were incorporated into the prepared TCRbeta library. In TCRdb, the PCR reads were re-called with MiXCR into one record per CDR3 protein. The table has around 25,000 distinct CDR3 sequences, 15% to 20% seen once. This sample is drawn from a study of T-cell reconstitution after alpha-beta-depleted transplantation in children. Study-wide findings and caveats: At around two months after transplant, the alpha-beta T cells were reportedly derived from several hundred expanded clones that came from non-depleted graft cells. At one year after transplant, newly produced T cells mostly accounted for T-cell counts and diversity. Surviving recipient T cells and thymic progenitors accounted for the high day-60 TCRbeta diversity observed in some patients.

The ends were cut back, 1 base at V and 5 bases at J, with 12 bases in the middle. Germline-derived CDR1 and CDR2 are SGHRS and YFSETQ. This CDR3 comprises 14 residues. Material: PBMCs, mostly from graft donor cells, obtained 60 days after TCRalphabeta/CD19-depleted stem cell transplant. The chain uses TRBV5-1 and TRBJ1-1, with D perhaps TRBD1 (6 bases). This receptor was identified in a male patient between 2 and 10 years old who had a stem cell transplant for acute lymphoblastic leukemia, so the T cells may come from the graft donor. CDR3 nucleotides: TGCGCCAGCAGCTTGTCCAGGGGAAGGACTGAAGCTTTCTTT. It specifies CASSLSRGRTEAFF.